The rows below give T cell receptor beta chains drawn from one sample of a study of PD-1 blockade in classical Hodgkin lymphoma. Generated by immunoSEQ multiplex PCR, the TCRdb table keeps only in-frame clones and is missing some. The table includes about 97,000 clones, approximately 88% detected once. Sample: peripheral blood mononuclear cells (PBMCs), taken at baseline. The receptors originated from a human donor with classical Hodgkin lymphoma. Both conserved end residues are part of each CDR3. The order of the fields is clone size, V gene, D gene, J gene, CDR3 DNA, CDR3 protein. A D gene is named only where the DNA matches it firmly. Expanded clones are given a class, and other clones once, few, many or no size at all.

-,TRBV7-2,-,TRBJ2-7,TGTGCCAGCAGCTTAGGCCCGGGCTTTGGCGAGCAGTACTTC,CASSLGPGFGEQYF
-,TRBV5-1,TRBD2,TRBJ2-3,TGCGCCAGCAGCTCCGGGACTAGCTTTGGGCCAACCACAGATACGCAGTATTTT,CASSSGTSFGPTTDTQYF
-,TRBV28,-,TRBJ2-4,TGTGCCAGCAGTTTACTAGCCAAAAACATTCAGTACTTC,CASSLLAKNIQYF
-,TRBV19,TRBD2,TRBJ2-1,TGTGCCAGCAACTCCGGGACTAGCGGCTCTAGTGAGCAGTTCTTC,CASNSGTSGSSEQFF
-,TRBV6-1,-,TRBJ2-7,TGTGCCAGCAGTGAGAAGGGCAGCACTATATCCGGGACTTGGACCTACGAGCAGTACTTC,CASSEKGSTISGTWTYEQYF
few,TRBV7-6,TRBD1,TRBJ1-2,TGTGCCAGCAGCTTAGGGCCCGACAGGGCGGGCTACACCTTC,CASSLGPDRAGYTF
once,TRBV4-1,-,TRBJ2-7,TGCGCCAGCAGCCAATTCAGCAGGAGCGTGGACGAGCAGTACTTC,CASSQFSRSVDEQYF
-,TRBV14,-,TRBJ1-2,TGTGCCAGCAGCGGCGGGGGGGAAGTACCAACTCTACTTAACTATGGCTACACCTTC,CASSGGGEVPTLLNYGYTF
-,TRBV30,-,TRBJ1-3,TGTGCCTGGAGTCTCTCGGGAGGAAACACCATATATTTT,CAWSLSGGNTIYF
-,TRBV6-5,TRBD1,TRBJ2-1,TGTGCCAGCAGCCCTGACAGGGGGGGGAGGAATGAGCAGTTCTTC,CASSPDRGGRNEQFF
once,TRBV6-1,-,TRBJ1-4,TGTGCCAGCAGTGATTACCCGGGGCCTACAGAAAAACTGTTTTTT,CASSDYPGPTEKLFF
-,TRBV11-3,-,TRBJ2-6,TGTGCCAGCAGCCCCGGAGTGTCTGGGGCCAACGTCCTGACTTTC,CASSPGVSGANVLTF
once,TRBV15,TRBD1,TRBJ2-7,TGTGCCACCAGCCTGGACAGGGGGCCTTTCTACGAGCAGTACTTC,CATSLDRGPFYEQYF
few,TRBV19,-,TRBJ2-7,TGTGCCAGTAGCCCGTTGGGCAGGCTCTACGAGCAGTACTTC,CASSPLGRLYEQYF
-,TRBV7-9,-,TRBJ1-1,TGTGCCAGCAGCTCGACTGACACTGAAGCTTTCTTT,CASSSTDTEAFF
once,TRBV5-5,TRBD2,TRBJ2-2,TGTGCCAGCAGCATTCCCGGGACTAGTGGAGTTAGGGAGCTGTTTTTT,CASSIPGTSGVRELFF
-,TRBV19,-,TRBJ2-2,TGTGCCAGTAGCCGGGAGAGACCCTTAAACACCGGGGAGCTGTTTTTT,CASSRERPLNTGELFF
-,TRBV5-1,TRBD2,TRBJ2-5,TGCGCCAGCAGCTTAATAGCGGGAGAAGGGACCCAGTACTTC,CASSLIAGEGTQYF
-,TRBV7-3,-,TRBJ2-2,TGTGCCAGCAGCTTAAGCGGAGGGAGCACCGGGGAGCTGTTTTTT,CASSLSGGSTGELFF
-,TRBV7-2,TRBD2,TRBJ2-2,TGTGCCAGCAGCTACACTAGCGGGAGGGGGACCGGGGAGCTGTTTTTT,CASSYTSGRGTGELFF
-,TRBV27,-,TRBJ1-2,TGTGCCAGCAGTTTTGGACAGCACTATGGCTACACCTTC,CASSFGQHYGYTF
few,TRBV5-1,TRBD1,TRBJ1-5,TGCGCCAGCAGCTTTGGCAGGGGGCGAGATCAGCCCCAGCATTTT,CASSFGRGRDQPQHF
-,TRBV7-9,-,TRBJ1-5,TGTGCCAGCAGCTTTCAGAACAATCAGCCCCAGCATTTT,CASSFQNNQPQHF
-,TRBV30,-,TRBJ2-4,TGTGCCTGGAGTAGCGGGGCCAAAAACATTCAGTACTTC,CAWSSGAKNIQYF
-,TRBV9,-,TRBJ2-2,TGTGCCAGCAGCGTAGAGCTGGTTGGCGTACCCGGGGAGCTGTTTTTT,CASSVELVGVPGELFF
-,TRBV29-1,-,TRBJ1-1,TGCAGCGCTGAGACAGGTACGAACACTGAAGCTTTCTTT,CSAETGTNTEAFF
-,TRBV18,-,TRBJ2-5,TGTGCCAGCTCACAAAAGGTTGGGGGCCCCAGGCAGGAGACCCAGTACTTC,CASSQKVGGPRQETQYF
few,TRBV10-3,-,TRBJ2-1,TGTGCCTGTGCCGGATCACCCGACAATGAGCAGTTCTTC,CACAGSPDNEQFF
few,TRBV5-1,TRBD1,TRBJ1-5,TGCGCCAGCAGCTTGGGGGCAGGGGGAAGGAATCAGCCCCAGCATTTT,CASSLGAGGRNQPQHF
-,TRBV5-1,TRBD2,TRBJ2-7,TGCGCCAGCAGCTTGACTAGCGGGAGCTACGAGCAGTACTTC,CASSLTSGSYEQYF
-,TRBV13,TRBD2,TRBJ2-1,TGTGCCAGCAGCTTTGGGACTAGCGGGACGTCTTGGGTGTTCTTC,CASSFGTSGTSWVFF
-,TRBV7-2,-,TRBJ1-4,TGTGCCAGCAGCCTGACAGGAGACAATGAAAAACTGTTTTTT,CASSLTGDNEKLFF
-,TRBV19,-,TRBJ1-2,TGTGCCAGTAGTACCGTCATGGGGGGAGCCCTTAATGGCTACACCTTC,CASSTVMGGALNGYTF
-,TRBV6-1,-,TRBJ2-7,TGTGCCAGCAGTGCGACTCAAACCTCCGAGCAGTACTTC,CASSATQTSEQYF
few,TRBV9,-,TRBJ2-7,TGTGCCAGCAGCGCCCGGAACACGGGGAGCGAGCAGTACTTC,CASSARNTGSEQYF
-,TRBV11-3,TRBD2,TRBJ2-1,TGTGCCAGCAGCTTAAGTGGGACTAGCGCAAGCTCCTACAATGAGCAGTTCTTC,CASSLSGTSASSYNEQFF
-,TRBV5-8,-,TRBJ2-1,TGTGCCAGCAGCTCCGGACTACCCCCAGGAAGCGAGCAGTTCTTC,CASSSGLPPGSEQFF